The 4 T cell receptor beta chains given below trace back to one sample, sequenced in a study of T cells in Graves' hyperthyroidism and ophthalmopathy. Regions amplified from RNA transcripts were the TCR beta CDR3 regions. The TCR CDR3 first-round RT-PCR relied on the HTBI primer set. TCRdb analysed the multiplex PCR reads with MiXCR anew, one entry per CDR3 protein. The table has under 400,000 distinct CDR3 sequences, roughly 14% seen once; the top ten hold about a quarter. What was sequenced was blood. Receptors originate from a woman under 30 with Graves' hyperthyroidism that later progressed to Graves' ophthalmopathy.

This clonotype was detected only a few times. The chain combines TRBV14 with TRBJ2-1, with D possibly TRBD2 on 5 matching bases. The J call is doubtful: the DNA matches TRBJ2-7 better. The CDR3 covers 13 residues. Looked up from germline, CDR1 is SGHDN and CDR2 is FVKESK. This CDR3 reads CASSQGFRTEQYF. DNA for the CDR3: TGTGCCAGCAGCCAAGGATTCAGGACTGAGCAGTACTTC.

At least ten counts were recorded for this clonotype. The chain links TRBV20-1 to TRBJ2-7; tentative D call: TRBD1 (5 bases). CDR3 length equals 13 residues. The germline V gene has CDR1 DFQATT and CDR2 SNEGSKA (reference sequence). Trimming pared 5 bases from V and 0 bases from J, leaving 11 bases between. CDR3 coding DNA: TGCAGTGCTGAACAGGCCCTCTCCTACGAGCAGTACTTC. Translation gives CSAEQALSYEQYF.

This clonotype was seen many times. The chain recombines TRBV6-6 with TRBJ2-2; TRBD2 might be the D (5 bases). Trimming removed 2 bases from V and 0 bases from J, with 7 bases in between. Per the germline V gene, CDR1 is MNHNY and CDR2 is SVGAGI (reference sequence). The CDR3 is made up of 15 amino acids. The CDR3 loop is CASSYGAANTGELFF. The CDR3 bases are TGTGCCAGCAGTTACGGAGCGGCGAACACCGGGGAGCTGTTTTTT.

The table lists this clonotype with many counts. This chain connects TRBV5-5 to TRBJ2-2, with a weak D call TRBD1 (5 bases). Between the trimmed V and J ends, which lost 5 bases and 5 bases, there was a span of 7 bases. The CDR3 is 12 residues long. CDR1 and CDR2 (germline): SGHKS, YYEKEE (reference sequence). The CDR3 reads CASRPGTGELFF. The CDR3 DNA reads TGTGCCAGCAGACCAGGGACCGGGGAGCTGTTTTTT.